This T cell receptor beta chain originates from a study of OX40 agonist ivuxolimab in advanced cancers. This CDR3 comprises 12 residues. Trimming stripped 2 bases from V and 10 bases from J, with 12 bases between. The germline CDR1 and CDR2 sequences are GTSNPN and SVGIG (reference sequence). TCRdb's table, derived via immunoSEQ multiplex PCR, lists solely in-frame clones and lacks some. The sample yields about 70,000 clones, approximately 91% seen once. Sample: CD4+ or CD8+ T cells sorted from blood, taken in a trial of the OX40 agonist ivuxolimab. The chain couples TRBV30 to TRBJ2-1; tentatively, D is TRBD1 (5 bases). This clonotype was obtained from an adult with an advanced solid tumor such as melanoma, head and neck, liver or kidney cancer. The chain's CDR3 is CAWSLPSGEQFF. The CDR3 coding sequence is TGTGCCTGGAGTCTACCCTCAGGGGAGCAGTTCTTC.